Sequencing of this TCR beta chain was carried out in a study of T-cell memory formation after mild COVID-19. In the study overall: TCR clusters largely stayed donor specific.

Note on this clonotype: Its antigen is unidentified.

CDR3 length: 16 residues. Germline CDR1 and CDR2: KGHSH and LQKENI. V was cut by 6 bases and J by 0 bases, with 15 bases left in between. TCR alpha and TCR beta cDNA libraries carrying sample barcodes and UMIs came from 5'RACE with constant-segment primers. Using its own MiXCR run on the 5' RACE reads, TCRdb lists one record per CDR3 protein. This sample carries 390,000 or so distinct CDR3 sequences, about 17% of them seen once, and the ten largest clones take 20% to 25%. Findings and caveats of the study: Researchers could not confirm that second-wave clones peaking on day 37 targeted SARS-CoV-2. While clones contracting from day 15 to 85 were balanced between CD4 and CD8, later expanders leaned CD4+.

The chain has TRBV18 and TRBJ1-3, with TRBD1 as a possible D gene (5 bases). Material for sequencing was PBMCs or a T cell subset sorted from them (not recorded which). This sequence originates from a man in his late teens or twenties who had mild COVID-19 (a few samples of this study predate the infection). Cell type and time point are not known. In nucleotides, the CDR3 is TGTGCCAGCTCTCAAGGGACGGGAGTCTCTGGAAACACCATATATTTT. Its protein product is CASSQGTGVSGNTIYF.